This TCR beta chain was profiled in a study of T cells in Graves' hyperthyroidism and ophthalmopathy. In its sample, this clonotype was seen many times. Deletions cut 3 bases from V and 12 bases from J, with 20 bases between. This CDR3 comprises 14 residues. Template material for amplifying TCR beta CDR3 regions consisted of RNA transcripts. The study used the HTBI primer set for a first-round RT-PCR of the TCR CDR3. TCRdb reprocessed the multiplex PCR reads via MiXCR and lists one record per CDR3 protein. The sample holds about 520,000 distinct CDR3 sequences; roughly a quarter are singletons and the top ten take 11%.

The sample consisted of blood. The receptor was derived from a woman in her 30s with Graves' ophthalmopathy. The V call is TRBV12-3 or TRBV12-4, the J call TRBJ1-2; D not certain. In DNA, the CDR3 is TGTGCCAGCAGTTTGCTTAATCGTGGTACAGTCGACACCTTC. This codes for CASSLLNRGTVDTF.